The 4 T cell receptor beta chains in this list originate from one sample, sequenced in a study of identical twins. TCRdb recomputed calls from the 5' RACE reads with MiXCR, one row per CDR3 protein. Of a few hundred thousand distinct CDR3 sequences listed, less than 9% are singletons. This sample was shared with a second study, whose subject was yellow fever vaccine responses in identical twins.

Sample: memory (CD45RO+) T cells sorted from blood. The origin of the receptors is a woman aged 18-35 years in good health.

In this sample, this clonotype turned up many times. The rearrangement joins TRBV25-1 to TRBJ2-7; D tentatively fits TRBD1 or TRBD2 (5 bases each). Trimming stripped 3 bases from V and 3 bases from J, with 27 bases between. The CDR3 sequence is 19 residues long. Germline V gives CDR1 MGHDK, CDR2 SYGVNS. CDR3 sequence (DNA): TGTGCCAGCAGTGATACTACAGGAGGTCGCCACCCCTGGGGCTACGAGCAGTACTTC. Its protein is CASSDTTGGRHPWGYEQYF.

The sample holds many counts of this clonotype. The V gene is TRBV28, the J gene TRBJ2-1, with D tentatively TRBD2 (6 bases). Trimming took 3 bases from V and 8 from J, leaving 11 bases between them. CDR3 length: 13 residues. Germline CDR1 is MDHEN and CDR2 is SYDVKM. Written as DNA, the CDR3 is TGTGCCAGCAGTTTCCCCGGACTATATGAGCAGTTCTTC. Translating gives CASSFPGLYEQFF.

The chain couples TRBV10-2 to TRBJ2-4, with a possible D match to TRBD2 (6 bases). Trimming stripped 7 bases from V and 8 bases from J, with 24 bases between. This CDR3 has 16 residues. Germline V gene lookup returns CDR1 WSHSY and CDR2 SAAADI. The CDR3 region is CASTGPLEGPGDIQYF. CDR3 in DNA: TGCGCCAGCACCGGCCCCTTGGAGGGCCCCGGGGACATTCAGTACTTC.

The chain has TRBV5-5 and TRBJ2-1, with TRBD2 matching 12 bases. V lost 1 base and J lost 9; bases outside the gene matches: 2. This CDR3 contains 14 residues. The germline gives CDR1 SGHKS, CDR2 YYEKEE (reference sequence). The CDR3 is CASSLPGLAGEQFF. CDR3 DNA sequence: TGTGCCAGCAGCTTGCCGGGACTAGCGGGTGAGCAGTTCTTC.